This T cell receptor (beta chain) was observed in a study of blood T cell repertoires in COVID-19. Study-level information: Samples taken during acute and convalescent COVID-19 were collected in the United States, Italy and Spain.

This clone appeared a single time. The germline V gene encodes CDR1 SGHRS and CDR2 YFSETQ. CDR3 length equals 15 residues. Trimming left V 6 bases short and J 2 bases short, with 14 bases between. Participant ages covered roughly 18 to 89 years across 20 to 30 US areas. Donors of Cohort 3 who recovered were those that had two negative PCRs, clearance, or symptom resolution. In the original workflow: Estimated nucleated cell counts came from reference gene primer amplification. TCRdb's table, derived via immunoSEQ multiplex PCR, lists solely in-frame clones and lacks some. The V and J calls and clone size were taken over from that table, and D and trimming were inferred from the DNA. In the table there are approximately 130,000 clones, under 85% of which are singletons.

The V call is TRBV5-1, the J call TRBJ2-2; D is perhaps TRBD1 (6 bases). This clonotype originated in a young man who had recovered from COVID-19. Material: PBMCs or T cells enriched from blood (not recorded which). This CDR3 reads CASNPGTLNTGELFF. DNA of the CDR3: TGCGCCAGCAATCCCGGGACACTCAACACCGGGGAGCTGTTTTTT.